In its sample, the clone carrying this T cell receptor beta chain was seen many times. CDR3 size: 16 residues. V lost 3 bases, J lost 0 bases, and 14 bases lay in between. Germline-derived CDR1 and CDR2 are KGHSH and LQKENI. The data originate from a study of T-cell reconstitution after alpha-beta-depleted transplantation in children. Preparation of the TCRbeta library was carried out with unique molecular identifiers. Using its own MiXCR run on the PCR reads, TCRdb lists one record per CDR3 protein. The data contain under 300,000 distinct CDR3 sequences, around 9.7% of them singletons. The gene calls are TRBV18 and TRBJ1-1; maybe TRBD1 (6 bases). Sequenced here: PBMCs from the stem cell graft donor, sampled from the stem cell graft. This receptor was taken from a human donor who donated a stem cell graft to a child with SCID. CDR3 nucleotide sequence: TGTGCCAGCTCACCGCGGGAGGGGGGTATGAACACTGAAGCTTTCTTT. Translation: CASSPREGGMNTEAFF.